This TCR beta chain was obtained from a study of Graves' ophthalmopathy and Graves' hyperthyroidism. Findings of the study overall: Cross-validated, the 13-signature model showed 87.88%/81.08% sensitivity/specificity, and 80%/75% in the test set.

This clonotype appeared many times. As yet, its antigen is unknown. The diagnostic workup employed clinical symptoms, serum thyroxine, TRAb, thyroid ultrasound and orbital computed tomography. What supplied the PBMCs was about 9.1 ml of fresh peripheral blood. Amplified material comprised TCR beta CDR3 regions derived from RNA transcripts. Following a first-round RT-PCR that used HTBI primers, a second-round multiplex PCR was carried out. TCRdb called the multiplex PCR reads again in MiXCR, with one record for every CDR3 protein. The data show about 160,000 distinct CDR3 sequences, around two fifths seen once. The CDR3 is made up of 14 amino acids. Losses at the gene ends were 1 base for V and 4 bases for J; bases not matched to a gene: 3. Germline V lookup: CDR1 MGHDK, CDR2 SYGVNS.

Sequenced input: peripheral blood. The clonotype originates from a man aged 30-40 years with Graves' ophthalmopathy. The chain employs TRBV25-1 and TRBJ1-2, with 7 bases lining up with TRBD1. The CDR3 DNA sequence: TGTGCCAGCAGTGAATCCAACAGGGGCTATGGCTACACCTTC. Its protein product is CASSESNRGYGYTF.